The rows below give T cell receptor beta chains drawn from one sample of a study of blood T cell repertoires in COVID-19. Clones were sequenced by immunoSEQ multiplex PCR, and TCRdb holds only the in-frame ones, with some missing. The table lists some 220,000 clones, about 82% of them singletons. The material sequenced was peripheral blood. Every receptor here comes from a woman in her 70s with COVID-19, enrolled during active disease. CDR3s include the opening cysteine and the closing phenylalanine or tryptophan. The size field is filled for only some rows; it gives once, few, many or a size class.

cdr3_aa j_call v_call clone_size
CASSEQGPFEKLFF TRBJ1-4 TRBV6-1 -
CASSPGQARGYTF TRBJ1-2 TRBV7-9 -
CASSQGDRYEQFF TRBJ2-1 TRBV4-2 -
CASSQGQGGWDEQFF TRBJ2-1 TRBV4-2 -
CASRTTGTGALNTEAFF TRBJ1-1 TRBV28 -
CASSSGLAGGYNEQFF TRBJ2-1 TRBV11-3 -
CASSQSGRNTEAFF TRBJ1-1 TRBV4-3 -
CASSQRGEGRDIGQFF TRBJ2-1 TRBV3-1/TRBV3-2 -
CASRQGLAGTYEQYF TRBJ2-7 TRBV5-4 -
CASSPRRAGPYGYTF TRBJ1-2 TRBV6-2/TRBV6-3 -
CASTDRDGNSPLHF TRBJ1-6 TRBV5-8 -
CASSAQSTEAFF TRBJ1-1 TRBV19 -
CASSQAWTGTQQAFF TRBJ2-1 TRBV14 -
CASSLVEGQPQHF TRBJ1-5 TRBV7-2 -
CASSSRQGGTEAFF TRBJ1-1 TRBV6-6 -
CASSLSGTGNTEAFF TRBJ1-1 TRBV7-6 once
CATSGNRGRTEAFF TRBJ1-1 TRBV15 once
CASIAGPRKTSSYEQYF TRBJ2-7 TRBV21-1 -
CASSVDAGGLVQYF TRBJ2-5 TRBV9 many
CASSPGGPEAFF TRBJ1-1 TRBV18 -
CASSQSGETTEAFF TRBJ1-1 TRBV16 -
CASSLTSGAGELFF TRBJ2-2 TRBV5-1 -
CASSFRQGIFYGYTF TRBJ1-2 TRBV27 -
CASTMDASGYYEQYF TRBJ2-7 TRBV19 -
CAWSRTGDNYGYTF TRBJ1-2 TRBV30 few
CASSLLSGGTQYF TRBJ2-5 TRBV5-4 -
CASRSGTSGRETSYEQYF TRBJ2-7 TRBV5-4 -
CASSLYSRYEQYF TRBJ2-7 TRBV27 few
CASSLPGPTDTQYF TRBJ2-3 TRBV5-1 -
CATQYRTSYEQYF TRBJ2-7 TRBV6-6 -
CASSLERTRNYGYTF TRBJ1-2 TRBV5-4 -
CASTEGATGNTIYF TRBJ1-3 TRBV7-8 -
CASSDRDRGAYNEQFF TRBJ2-1 TRBV2 -
CASSYSGQGDGYTF TRBJ1-2 TRBV6-2/TRBV6-3 once
CASSSSVNTEAFF TRBJ1-1 TRBV5-1 once